Each of the 20 T cell receptor beta chains below was sequenced from the same sample in a study of CD8 T cells in ankylosing spondylitis. No antigen has been assigned to these receptors. Study outcomes and limitations: A TCR beta motif made of eight highly homologous variants seemed typical of ankylosing spondylitis blood.

TCRdb analysed the 5' RACE reads with MiXCR anew, one entry per CDR3 protein. Of approximately 400,000 distinct CDR3 sequences in the sample, approximately 26% were seen once. Sequencing input: blood, either unsorted or a sorted T cell fraction (not recorded which). The receptors shown here come from a male donor with ankylosing spondylitis.

This chain joins TRBV29-1 and TRBJ1-2, with D possibly being TRBD1 (5 bases). The CDR3 sequence is 15 residues long. Trimming shortened V by 1 base and J by 2 bases, and 14 bases separated the two germline ends. Germline V CDR1 and CDR2: SQVTM, ANQGSEA. The CDR3 loop reads CSVEGERGTNYGYTF. DNA for the CDR3: TGCAGCGTTGAAGGGGAACGGGGGACCAACTATGGCTACACCTTC.

CDR3 sequence reads: CASSLTRVVYEQYF. DNA of the CDR3: TGTGCCAGCAGCTTGACTAGAGTGGTCTACGAGCAGTACTTC. The chain couples TRBV5-6 to TRBJ2-7; weak D call: TRBD2 (5 bases). Germline assignment: CDR1 SGHDT and CDR2 YYEEEE. The CDR3 is made up of 14 amino acids. V was cut by 1 base and J by 3 bases, with 11 bases left in between.

This chain joins TRBV6-1 and TRBJ2-1, with a possible D match to TRBD2 (5 bases). The CDR3 is made up of 15 amino acids. Germline-derived CDR1 and CDR2 are MNHNS and SASEGT. Trimming removed 7 bases at V and 4 bases at J, with 17 bases between. CDR3 sequence: CASTALGLTYNEQFF. CDR3 DNA: TGTGCCAGCACGGCTCTTGGACTCACTTACAATGAGCAGTTCTTC.

This clonotype was observed a handful of times. V gene TRBV27 combines with J gene TRBJ2-1, with TRBD1 matching 9 bases. This CDR3 contains 14 residues. V dropped 10 bases and J dropped 2; count of bases not matched to a gene: 6. From germline, CDR1 is MNHEY and CDR2 SMNVEV (reference sequence). CDR3 DNA sequence: TGTGCCACCGCCGGGACAGGGCCCTACAATGAGCAGTTCTTC. Residues: CATAGTGPYNEQFF.

A few counts support this clonotype. The chain links TRBV7-9 to TRBJ2-3, with TRBD2 matching over 7 bases. Germline assignment: CDR1 SEHNR and CDR2 FQNEAQ (reference sequence). The CDR3 runs to 14 residues. Unmatched junction bases numbered 7, after V lost 5 bases and J lost 5 bases. The chain's CDR3 is CASSPREYEDTQYF. DNA of the CDR3: TGTGCCAGCAGCCCGCGGGAGTATGAAGATACGCAGTATTTT.

The gene calls are TRBV6-1 and TRBJ2-3, with D uncertain. Germline loops: CDR1 MNHNS, CDR2 SASEGT. The V end was cut by 6 bases, the J end by 4 bases, with 17 bases between. CDR3 size: 15 residues. The CDR3: CASSDLPRSPDTQYF. CDR3 coding DNA: TGTGCCAGCAGCGACCTCCCCCGGAGCCCAGATACGCAGTATTTT.

The rearrangement uses TRBV7-9 and TRBJ1-6, with 8 bases aligning to TRBD1. This CDR3 contains 13 residues. Trimming removed 4 bases from V and 16 bases from J; junction bases left unmatched: 9. CDR1 and CDR2 (germline): SEHNR, FQNEAQ (reference sequence). Written as DNA, the CDR3 is TGTGCCAGCAGCTCCTCCGCGGGACAGGTACTCCACTTT. Protein sequence: CASSSSAGQVLHF.

The chain is built from TRBV5-1 and TRBJ1-5; 7 positions match TRBD1. J lost 2 bases, V lost 4 bases, and 3 bases had no gene match. This CDR3 region has 14 residues. The V gene's germline CDR1 is SGHRS and CDR2 YFSETQ. The DNA of the CDR3 is TGCGCCAGCAGCGCAGGGACAGGCAATCAGCCCCAGCATTTT. Protein sequence: CASSAGTGNQPQHF.

The genes are TRBV20-1 and TRBJ1-2, with 9 bases matching TRBD1. This CDR3 is 15 amino acids long. V trimming: 6 bases; J trimming: 4 bases; junction bases outside the gene matches: 12. Germline-derived CDR1 and CDR2 are DFQATT and SNEGSKA (reference sequence). CDR3 sequence reads: CSAWTGDDIGYGYTF. CDR3 nucleotides: TGCAGTGCATGGACAGGGGATGACATTGGCTATGGCTACACCTTC.

The rearrangement uses TRBV12-3 or TRBV12-4 and TRBJ1-1; possible D gene TRBD1, 5 bases. The length of the CDR3 is 15 residues. V gave up 1 base and J gave up 3 bases, with 12 bases separating them. The CDR3 DNA reads as TGTGCCAGCAGTTTAGGTGGGGGTTGGGACACTGAAGCTTTCTTT. This encodes CASSLGGGWDTEAFF.

The chain employs TRBV5-1 and TRBJ2-1; D could derive from TRBD1 or TRBD2 (7 bases each). Trimming took 4 bases from V and 6 from J, leaving 20 bases between them. Germline V gene sequence: CDR1 SGHRS, CDR2 YFSETQ. This CDR3 comprises 16 residues. The CDR3 loop is CASSGGYRGGVNEQFF. The CDR3 region has the DNA TGCGCCAGCAGCGGAGGATACAGGGGAGGGGTCAATGAGCAGTTCTTC.

This chain links TRBV10-3 with TRBJ2-1, with TRBD1 matching over 7 bases. The CDR3 is made up of 16 amino acids. V gave up 6 bases and J gave up 3 bases; unmatched junction bases: 11. Germline values: CDR1 ENHRY, CDR2 SYGVKD. The CDR3 loop reads CAIRNSRDSDYNEQFF. As DNA, the CDR3 is TGTGCCATCAGAAACTCCCGGGACAGCGACTACAATGAGCAGTTCTTC.

J is TRBJ1-1 and V is TRBV20-1; D gene unclear. V was cut by 6 bases and J by 3 bases, with 17 bases left in between. This CDR3 has 14 amino acids. The V gene's germline CDR1 is DFQATT and CDR2 SNEGSKA (reference sequence). Here the CDR3 reads CSASFPGPHTEAFF. Written as DNA, the CDR3 is TGCAGTGCCTCATTCCCCGGGCCCCACACTGAAGCTTTCTTT.

The chain recombines TRBV7-2 with TRBJ2-1; tentative D call: TRBD2 (6 bases). CDR3 length: 14 amino acids. Germline assignment: CDR1 SGHTA and CDR2 FQGNSA. The V and J ends lost 1 base and 3 bases respectively, with 7 bases between them. The CDR3 DNA is TGTGCCAGCAGCTTAGTTAGCGGCTACAATGAGCAGTTCTTC. It translates to CASSLVSGYNEQFF.

The rearrangement uses TRBV20-1 and TRBJ2-3, with a tentative D call TRBD2 (7 bases). CDR1 and CDR2 (germline): DFQATT, SNEGSKA (reference sequence). This CDR3 has 14 amino acids. CDR3: CSLQVAGAGDTQYF. CDR3 nucleotide sequence: TGCAGCCTTCAAGTGGCGGGGGCCGGGGATACGCAGTATTTT.

This clonotype was observed a few times. V usage is TRBV2 and J usage is TRBJ1-3; D gene ambiguous. There are 12 residues in the CDR3. The V gene's germline CDR1 is SNHLY and CDR2 FYNNEI. With 7 bases removed from V and 7 bases from J, the gap between germline ends came to 11 bases. The CDR3: CASTLEANTIYF. The CDR3 DNA is TGTGCCAGCACGCTGGAGGCCAACACCATATATTTT.

The rearrangement links TRBV4-2 to TRBJ2-7; no firm D call. Between the trimmed V and J ends, which lost 1 base and 2 bases, there was a span of 12 bases. The CDR3 sequence is 15 residues long. Looked up from germline, CDR1 is LGHNA and CDR2 is YNFKEQ. The CDR3 spells CASSQGSRSTYEQYF. The DNA of the CDR3 is TGTGCCAGCAGCCAAGGAAGTAGGTCCACCTACGAGCAGTACTTC.

This clonotype has a handful of counts. The V and J genes are TRBV12-3 or TRBV12-4 and TRBJ1-5; 8 nucleotides line up with TRBD1. With 6 bases clipped from V and 5 bases from J, the junction kept 9 bases outside the gene matches. This CDR3 contains 15 residues. For the CDR3, the DNA is TGTGCCAGCAGGCCGGACAGGGCCGGATATCAGCCCCAGCATTTT. Its protein is CASRPDRAGYQPQHF.

This clonotype was counted between two and nine times. This rearrangement joins TRBV10-3 to TRBJ2-7; maybe TRBD1 (5 bases). Trimming cost V 5 bases and J 7 bases, with 12 bases left between them. CDR1 and CDR2 from the germline V gene are ENHRY and SYGVKD. CDR3 length equals 12 residues. The CDR3 protein is CAISQTVSEQYV. As DNA, the CDR3 is TGTGCCATCAGTCAGACAGTTAGTGAGCAGTACGTC.

This sequence joins TRBV27 and TRBJ1-3; 8 bases agree with TRBD1. The V gene end was trimmed by 8 bases and the J gene end by 4 bases; junction bases not matched to a gene: 10. Germline V lookup: CDR1 MNHEY, CDR2 SMNVEV (reference sequence). The CDR3 covers 15 residues. In DNA form, the CDR3 reads TGTGCCAGCGGGACTAGGACAGGGTCGGGAAACACCATATATTTT. Amino acid sequence: CASGTRTGSGNTIYF.